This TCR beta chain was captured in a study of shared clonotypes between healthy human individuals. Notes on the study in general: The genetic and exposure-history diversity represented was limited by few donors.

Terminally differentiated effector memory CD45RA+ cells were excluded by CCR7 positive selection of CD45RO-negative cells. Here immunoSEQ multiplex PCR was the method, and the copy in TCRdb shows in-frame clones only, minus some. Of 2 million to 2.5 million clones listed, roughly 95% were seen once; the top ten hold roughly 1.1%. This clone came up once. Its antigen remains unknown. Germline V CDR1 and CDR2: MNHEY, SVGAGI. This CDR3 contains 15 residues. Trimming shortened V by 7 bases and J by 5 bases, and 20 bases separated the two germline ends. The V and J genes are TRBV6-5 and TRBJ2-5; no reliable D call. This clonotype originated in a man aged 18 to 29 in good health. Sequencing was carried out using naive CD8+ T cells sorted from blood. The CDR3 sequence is CASTSFGLFGETQYF. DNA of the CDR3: TGTGCCAGCACTTCATTCGGGTTATTTGGGGAGACCCAGTACTTC.